Below are 21 T cell receptor beta chains sequenced from a single sample in a study of cytomegalovirus exposure and HLA in healthy donors. The PCR made use of 60 Vbeta and 13 Jbeta primers. The table came from immunoSEQ multiplex PCR; TCRdb's copy has only in-frame clones and leaves some out. The repertoire holds 150,000 to 200,000 clones, 70% to 85% seen once, with around 6% in the top ten. The sample comprised PBMCs. The receptor source for this set is a man aged 50 to 60 in good health and CMV-seropositive.

The sample holds one count of this clone. This chain joins TRBV19 and TRBJ2-7; the match to TRBD1 covers 8 bases. V dropped 5 bases and J dropped 1; count of bases not matched to a gene: 4. Germline values: CDR1 LNHDA, CDR2 SQIVND (reference sequence). CDR3 length: 14 residues. CDR3 sequence (DNA): TGTGCCAGTAGTCCTTACAGGGGGTCCTACGAGCAGTACGTC. It specifies CASSPYRGSYEQYV.

The V and J genes are TRBV4-1 and TRBJ2-2, with TRBD1 as a possible D gene (5 bases). The CDR3 is 17 residues long. Germline CDR1 MGHRA, CDR2 YSYEKL. Deletions cut 4 bases from V and 0 bases from J, with 15 bases between. CDR3 loop: CASSPGFRVSNTGELFF. DNA of the CDR3: TGCGCCAGCAGCCCTGGGTTCAGGGTATCGAACACCGGGGAGCTGTTTTTT.

J is TRBJ2-5 and V is TRBV6-5, with 7 nucleotides matching TRBD1. Germline trimming cut 5 bases from V and 2 bases from J; bases unmatched to any gene: 8. CDR3 size: 15 residues. Germline V gene sequence: CDR1 MNHEY, CDR2 SVGAGI. As DNA, the CDR3 is TGTGCCAGCAGTCGGGACGGCAGGGGGCAAGAGACCCAGTACTTC. Its protein is CASSRDGRGQETQYF.

This clone showed up just a few times. The rearrangement links TRBV30 to TRBJ2-2; TRBD2 matches at 10 bases. The CDR3 covers 17 residues. Looked up from germline, CDR1 is GTSNPN and CDR2 is SVGIG (reference sequence). Trimming took 3 bases from V and 1 from J; bases not matched to a gene: 8. As DNA, the CDR3 is TGTGCCTGGAGGAATTGGGCTAGCGGGAGGAACACCGGGGAGCTGTTTTTT. It specifies CAWRNWASGRNTGELFF. Using reference TRBV30 and TRBJ2-2 for the parts outside the CDR3, the full variable domain is SQTIHQWPATLVQPVGSPLSLECTVEGTSNPNLYWYRQAAGRGLQLLFYSVGIGQISSEVPQNLSASRPQDRQFILSSKKLLLSDSGFYLCAWRNWASGRNTGELFFGEGSRLTVL.

The chain links TRBV18 to TRBJ2-7; 10 nucleotides agree with TRBD2. The CDR3 runs to 16 residues. The junction had 7 bases not matched to a gene; V was cut back by 3 bases and J by 2 bases. From germline, CDR1 is KGHSH and CDR2 LQKENI. This chain's CDR3 is CASSPRNLAGAYEQYF. Here the CDR3 DNA reads TGTGCCAGCTCACCGCGTAATCTAGCGGGGGCCTACGAGCAGTACTTC.

This clone was observed once. The V and J genes are TRBV9 and TRBJ2-2; the D is unclear. Per germline, CDR1 SGDLS and CDR2 YYNGEE. The CDR3 spans 15 residues. Trimming stripped 0 bases from V and 7 bases from J, with 13 bases between. In DNA, the CDR3 is TGTGCCAGCAGCGTAGACGGGTTTGGCGGCGGGGAGCTGTTTTTT. Translated: CASSVDGFGGGELFF.

The rearrangement uses TRBV9 and TRBJ1-2; 8 nucleotides agree with TRBD1. The germline V gene has CDR1 SGDLS and CDR2 YYNGEE. The J segment lost 2 bases and the V segment lost 4 bases, leaving 16 bases of the junction unmatched. This CDR3 spans 18 amino acids. CDR3 region: CASSLPRTGSKLNYGYTF. For the CDR3, the DNA is TGTGCCAGCAGCCTCCCGCGGACAGGGAGCAAATTGAACTATGGCTACACCTTC.

The V and J genes are TRBV9 and TRBJ1-1, with D perhaps matching TRBD1 (5 bases). With 4 bases removed from V and 4 bases from J, the gap between germline ends came to 11 bases. In germline, CDR1 is SGDLS, CDR2 YYNGEE. There are 13 residues in the CDR3. CDR3: CASSPQRGTEAFF. In DNA, the CDR3 is TGTGCCAGCAGCCCTCAAAGGGGCACTGAAGCTTTCTTT.

The V gene is TRBV11-3, the J gene TRBJ2-1, with 9 bases lining up with TRBD2. V lost 4 bases, J lost 0 bases, and 4 bases stayed unmatched. The length of the CDR3 is 16 residues. Germline lookup yields CDR1 SGHNT and CDR2 YENEEA. Here the CDR3 reads CASSSPGLASYNEQFF. In nucleotides, the CDR3 is TGTGCCAGCAGCTCCCCGGGACTAGCCTCCTACAATGAGCAGTTCTTC.

The V and J genes are TRBV9 and TRBJ1-3; 8 positions match TRBD1. The J segment lost 0 bases and the V segment lost 0 bases, leaving 5 bases of the junction unmatched. Germline loops: CDR1 SGDLS, CDR2 YYNGEE. The CDR3 is 17 residues long. DNA of the CDR3: TGTGCCAGCAGCGTAGCGGGACAGGTGCTCTCTGGAAACACCATATATTTT. This gives the protein CASSVAGQVLSGNTIYF.

This clone was seen repeatedly, ten times or more. V gene TRBV7-9 combines with J gene TRBJ2-1, with 8 bases that match TRBD2. The CDR3 extends over 16 amino acids. The junction had 9 bases not matched to a gene; V was cut back by 0 bases and J by 8 bases. In germline, CDR1 is SEHNR, CDR2 FQNEAQ (reference sequence). CDR3 nucleotide sequence: TGTGCCAGCAGCTTAGCGGGACTAGTTCAATCCGATGAGCAGTTCTTC. Translated: CASSLAGLVQSDEQFF.

CDR3: CASSLSSRVETQYF. Here the CDR3 DNA reads TGTGCCAGCAGTTTATCCTCCAGGGTGGAGACCCAGTACTTC. This chain joins TRBV28 and TRBJ2-5, with D possibly TRBD1 on 5 matching bases. Germline lookup yields CDR1 MDHEN and CDR2 SYDVKM. The CDR3 spans 14 residues. V lost 1 base and J 5 bases, leaving 11 bases between the germline ends.

This clone was detected a few times. The rearrangement joins TRBV7-7 to TRBJ2-7, with a tentative D call TRBD1 (5 bases). This CDR3 spans 12 amino acids. Germline loops: CDR1 SSHAT, CDR2 FNYEAQ (reference sequence). Trimming took off 5 bases at V and 7 bases at J, with 12 bases between the two ends. The CDR3 bases are TGTGCCAGCAGCCAGGGCCCCGGAGAGCAGTACTTC. Translated: CASSQGPGEQYF.

The chain combines TRBV7-8 with TRBJ1-4; unclear D gene. V gave up 1 base and J gave up 7 bases, with 13 bases separating them. CDR3 length: 15 residues. Looked up from germline, CDR1 is SGHVS and CDR2 is FQNEAQ. This chain's CDR3 is CASSLVGVAGEKLFF. The CDR3 nucleotides read TGTGCCAGCAGCTTAGTCGGGGTCGCGGGTGAAAAACTGTTTTTT.

The chain has TRBV19 and TRBJ2-1, with 9 bases aligning to TRBD2. Germline CDR1 and CDR2: LNHDA and SQIVND (reference sequence). V dropped 5 bases and J dropped 9; count of bases not matched to a gene: 8. This CDR3 contains 14 residues. This CDR3 reads CASSSASGKGEQFF. The CDR3 DNA is TGTGCCAGTAGTTCAGCTAGCGGGAAAGGTGAGCAGTTCTTC.

V gene TRBV6-1 combines with J gene TRBJ1-6, with TRBD1 as a possible D gene (5 bases). From germline, CDR1 is MNHNS and CDR2 SASEGT. CDR3 length equals 15 residues. Trimming took off 1 base at V and 5 bases at J, with 9 bases between the two ends. CDR3 residues: CASSEVGVHNSPLHF. The CDR3 coding sequence is TGTGCCAGCAGTGAAGTAGGGGTTCATAATTCACCCCTCCACTTT.

This chain links TRBV6-4 with TRBJ2-2; 13 bases line up with TRBD2. This CDR3 is 15 amino acids long. Trimming removed 3 bases from V and 5 bases from J; junction bases left unmatched: 0. The germline CDR1 and CDR2 sequences are MRHNA and SNTAGT. The CDR3 DNA reads TGTGCCAGCAGTGAGACTAGCGGGGGGACCGGGGAGCTGTTTTTT. Protein product: CASSETSGGTGELFF.

The CDR3 loop reads CASSQGYEQYF. The CDR3 DNA reads TGCGCCAGCAGTCAGGGTTACGAGCAGTACTTC. The chain employs TRBV10-2 and TRBJ2-7; weak D call: TRBD1 (5 bases). Trimming took 5 bases from V and 4 from J, leaving 6 bases between them. This CDR3 is built from 11 residues. Germline CDR1 is WSHSY and CDR2 is SAAADI.

The chain carries TRBV5-1 and TRBJ1-1; tentatively, D is TRBD1 (5 bases). The CDR3 extends over 14 amino acids. V gave up 6 bases and J gave up 0 bases, with 12 bases separating them. In germline, CDR1 is SGHRS, CDR2 YFSETQ. The chain's CDR3 is CASMPETVNTEAFF. In DNA form, the CDR3 reads TGCGCCAGCATGCCCGAGACAGTGAACACTGAAGCTTTCTTT.

The chain is built from TRBV10-3 and TRBJ1-3; tentative D call: TRBD1 (6 bases). The CDR3 loop spans 14 amino acids. V lost 10 bases and J 4 bases, leaving 17 bases between the germline ends. Germline V gives CDR1 ENHRY, CDR2 SYGVKD. Here the CDR3 DNA reads TGTGCCACCAGCGTGGGGGCGCGGGGAAACACCATATATTTT. It codes for CATSVGARGNTIYF.

This chain's CDR3 is CASSRRGEGEQYV. The DNA for the CDR3 is TGTGCCAGCTCTCGTCGGGGGGAAGGCGAGCAGTACGTC. This chain links TRBV6-5 with TRBJ2-7; 7 bases align to TRBD2. CDR3 size: 13 residues. Germline V CDR1 and CDR2: MNHEY, SVGAGI. Losses at the gene ends were 8 bases for V and 6 bases for J; bases not matched to a gene: 10.